This T cell receptor (beta chain) was obtained from a study of vaccination effects on CD4 cells after COVID-19. Peptide-pool stimulation followed by sequencing identified expanded antigen-specific CD4+ clonotypes in the ViraFEST assay. Upon completion of roughly ten days in culture, CD4+ T cells were isolated. Two doses of BNT162b2 or mRNA-1273 vaccine were administered to participants. PBMC cultures contained 1.8 million or so cells per well, around 10 IU/ml IL-2 and 10 ug/ml peptides. Germline V gives CDR1 GTSNPN, CDR2 SVGIG (reference sequence). With 0 bases clipped from V and 6 bases from J, the junction kept 8 bases outside the gene matches. The CDR3 extends over 15 amino acids. The repertoire was sequenced with immunoSEQ multiplex PCR; TCRdb's copy has only in-frame clones and lacks some. The sample includes around 65,000 clones, less than 80% of them seen just once. General study findings and limits: Relatively few convalescent patients took part in the study, which had no early post-infection timepoints. Late in the post-vaccination period, infection-induced and vaccine-induced clones underwent marked clonal contraction.

To note about this clone: Antigen: not known.

The chain links TRBV30 to TRBJ2-3, with 8 bases identical to TRBD2. The sample here was CD4+ T cells from PBMCs cultured with HCoV-229E spike peptides, taken after COVID-19 vaccination. This TCR derives from a human donor who received a COVID-19 vaccine. The CDR3 DNA reads TGTGCCTGGAGTGTAGGGCTAGCGGGCCGCGATACGCAGTATTTT. Translating gives CAWSVGLAGRDTQYF.